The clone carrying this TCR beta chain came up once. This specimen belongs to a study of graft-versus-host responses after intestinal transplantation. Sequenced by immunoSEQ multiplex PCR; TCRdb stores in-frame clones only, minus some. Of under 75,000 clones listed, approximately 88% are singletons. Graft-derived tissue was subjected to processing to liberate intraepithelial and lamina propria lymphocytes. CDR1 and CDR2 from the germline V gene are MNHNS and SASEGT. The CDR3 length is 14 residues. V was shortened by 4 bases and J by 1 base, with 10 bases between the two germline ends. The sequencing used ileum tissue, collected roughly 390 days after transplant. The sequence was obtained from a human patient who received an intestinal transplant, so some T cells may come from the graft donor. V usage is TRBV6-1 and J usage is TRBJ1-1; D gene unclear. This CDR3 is CASSGVFTNTEAFF. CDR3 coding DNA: TGTGCCAGCAGTGGCGTGTTTACGAACACTGAAGCTTTCTTT.